The text below deals with one TCR beta chain. These data originate in a study of vaccination and CD4 T cells after COVID-19. Germline loops: CDR1 LGHNA, CDR2 YNFKEQ. This CDR3 is built from 15 residues. Trimming pared 4 bases from V and 1 base from J, leaving 13 bases between. One entry per CDR3 protein, called by TCRdb with MiXCR from the PCR reads. The sample has 20,000 to 30,000 distinct CDR3 sequences; approximately 51% are singletons. Positivity by PCR occurred from March to December 2020, a period that predated US Alpha, Beta and Delta variants. The sequence was collected from a human donor who had recovered from COVID-19. The sequences come from CD4+ T cells from blood, collected before SARS-CoV-2 vaccination. The rearrangement joins TRBV4-2 to TRBJ1-2; no clear D gene. CDR3 in DNA: TGTGCCAGCAGCCGCTGGGATTTGGGTAACTATGGCTACACCTTC. Amino acids: CASSRWDLGNYGYTF.